Shown below are 31 T cell receptor beta chains from a single sample sequenced in a study of shared clonotypes between healthy human individuals. Some clones are missing from TCRdb's copy, which holds only in-frame ones; the method was immunoSEQ multiplex PCR. The data contain 2 million to 2.5 million clones, just over 90% of them singletons. The sample taken for sequencing was naive CD4+ T cells from PBMCs. Subset noted: CD45RA+ positively selected. The source of these receptors is a man aged 18 to 29 in good health. Some clones in this sample may be carry-over from other donors' samples.

The rearrangement joins TRBV4-1 to TRBJ2-1; no reliable D call. Germline V gene sequence: CDR1 MGHRA, CDR2 YSYEKL. There are 15 residues in the CDR3. Trimming pared 0 bases from V and 10 bases from J, leaving 16 bases between. In nucleotides, the CDR3 is TGCGCCAGCAGCCAAGATGAGTTAGTACCCCTCGAGCAGTTCTTC. It yields the protein CASSQDELVPLEQFF.

This clone was counted a few times. V and J are TRBV9 and TRBJ1-1, with D tentatively TRBD1 (5 bases). The V end was cut by 3 bases, the J end by 1 base, with 13 bases between. The CDR3 length is 15 residues. Per the germline V gene, CDR1 is SGDLS and CDR2 is YYNGEE. CDR3 DNA sequence: TGTGCCAGCAGCGCTGACAGTCCGGGGAACACTGAAGCTTTCTTT. This codes for CASSADSPGNTEAFF.

This clone was counted between two and nine times. The chain joins TRBV7-9 to TRBJ1-1; D call uncertain. The CDR3 runs to 14 residues. The V gene lost 3 bases and the J gene lost 1 base, with 9 bases spanning the gap. Per the germline V gene, CDR1 is SEHNR and CDR2 is FQNEAQ (reference sequence). The CDR3 coding sequence is TGTGCCAGCAGCTTCGAAGCTCAGAACACTGAAGCTTTCTTT. It encodes CASSFEAQNTEAFF. The full variable domain, completed using reference TRBV7-9 and TRBJ1-1, is DTGVSQNPRHKITKRGQNVTFRCDPISEHNRLYWYRQTLGQGPEFLTYFQNEAQLEKSRLLSDRFSAERPKGSFSTLEIQRTEQGDSAMYLCASSFEAQNTEAFFGQGTRLTVV.

This clone was observed once. The V and J genes are TRBV5-4 and TRBJ1-2, with D perhaps TRBD1 (6 bases). CDR1 is SGHNT and CDR2 is YYREEE in the germline V gene (reference sequence). The CDR3 runs to 14 residues. Trimming shortened V by 1 base and J by 5 bases, and 12 bases separated the two germline ends. The CDR3 region has the DNA TGTGCCAGCAGCTTGCAGGGGTTCGAGTATGGCTACACCTTC. Translation gives CASSLQGFEYGYTF.

The chain couples TRBV11-2 to TRBJ1-1; no clear D. This CDR3 is 13 amino acids long. The germline V and J ends were trimmed by 8 bases and 4 bases, with 14 bases remaining between them. Germline-derived CDR1 and CDR2 are SGHAT and FQNNGV. CDR3 sequence: CASGEALTTEAFF. As DNA, the CDR3 is TGTGCCAGCGGCGAGGCGCTCACCACTGAAGCTTTCTTT.

The chain has TRBV7-2 and TRBJ1-4, with D uncertain. Germline V gene data show CDR1 as SGHTA and CDR2 as FQGNSA. V gave up 4 bases and J gave up 1 base, with 10 bases separating them. The CDR3 runs to 15 residues. The CDR3 here is CASSSRTGTNEKLFF. CDR3 nucleotides: TGTGCCAGCAGCTCGCGGACGGGAACTAATGAAAAACTGTTTTTT.

The J gene is TRBJ1-4, the V gene TRBV28; unclear D gene. CDR3 length: 12 amino acids. CDR1 and CDR2 from the germline V gene are MDHEN and SYDVKM. Trimming stripped 3 bases from V and 6 bases from J, with 5 bases between. The CDR3 spells CASSLVDEKLFF. CDR3 nucleotide sequence: TGTGCCAGCAGTTTGGTCGATGAAAAACTGTTTTTT.

This clone was counted a single time. This chain joins TRBV27 and TRBJ2-7; unclear D gene. CDR3 size: 13 residues. The germline V gene encodes CDR1 MNHEY and CDR2 SMNVEV (reference sequence). Trimming shortened V by 2 bases and J by 1 base, and 6 bases separated the two germline ends. The CDR3 sequence: CASSLLQSYEQYF. In nucleotides, the CDR3 is TGTGCCAGCAGTTTACTACAGTCCTACGAGCAGTACTTC.

The gene calls are TRBV28 and TRBJ2-7, with 9 bases lining up with TRBD1. V was pared by 6 bases and J by 0 bases, with 15 bases of the junction left unmatched. The CDR3 runs to 18 residues. From germline, CDR1 is MDHEN and CDR2 SYDVKM. The CDR3 DNA reads TGTGCCAGCAGCCCCCAGCCGGGACAGGGTTCGGGCTCCTACGAGCAGTACTTC. Protein sequence: CASSPQPGQGSGSYEQYF. The full variable domain, completed using reference TRBV28 and TRBJ2-7, is DVKVTQSSRYLVKRTGEKVFLECVQDMDHENMFWYRQDPGLGLRLIYFSYDVKMKEKGDIPEGYSVSREKKERFSLILESASTNQTSMYLCASSPQPGQGSGSYEQYFGPGTRLTVT.

The rearrangement uses TRBV18 and TRBJ2-7; TRBD1 matches at 7 bases. CDR1 is KGHSH and CDR2 is LQKENI in the germline V gene. V trimming: 3 bases; J trimming: 3 bases; junction bases outside the gene matches: 5. This CDR3 region has 14 residues. Here the CDR3 DNA reads TGTGCCAGCTCACCGGGGACAGAACACTACGAGCAGTACTTC. This codes for CASSPGTEHYEQYF.

The chain uses TRBV6-6 and TRBJ1-2; D remains unclear. Deletions cut 1 base from V and 6 bases from J, with 12 bases between. The CDR3 has 14 amino acids. Germline V gene data show CDR1 as MNHNY and CDR2 as SVGAGI (reference sequence). CDR3 protein: CASSYFLREDGYTF. CDR3 bases: TGTGCCAGCAGTTACTTTCTAAGAGAGGATGGCTACACCTTC.

The rearrangement uses TRBV7-8 and TRBJ2-1, with a possible D match to TRBD2 (5 bases). V was cut by 5 bases and J by 3 bases, with 20 bases left in between. From germline, CDR1 is SGHVS and CDR2 FQNEAQ. CDR3 length: 17 amino acids. The CDR3 nucleotides read TGTGCCAGCAGCCACCGGTGGCTAGCTTTGAGCTACAATGAGCAGTTCTTC. Amino acid sequence: CASSHRWLALSYNEQFF. Drawing the rest from reference TRBV7-8 and TRBJ2-1, the complete variable domain is GAGVSQSPRYKVAKRGQDVALRCDPISGHVSLFWYQQALGQGPEFLTYFQNEAQLDKSGLPSDRFFAERPEGSVSTLKIQRTQQEDSAVYLCASSHRWLALSYNEQFFGPGTRLTVL.

The CDR3 DNA reads TGTGCCTGGAGTGTCGGGGATCTACGCGAGCAGTACTTC. Translated: CAWSVGDLREQYF. The chain uses TRBV30 and TRBJ2-7, with D possibly TRBD2 on 5 matching bases. CDR1 is GTSNPN, CDR2 SVGIG, per germline (reference sequence). This CDR3 has 13 residues. Trimming left V 0 bases short and J 6 bases short, with 12 bases between.

This clone has a single count. The chain carries TRBV7-9 and TRBJ2-2; D possibly corresponds to TRBD2 (5 bases). V shed 5 bases and J shed 5 bases, with 9 bases lying between them. Germline lookup yields CDR1 SEHNR and CDR2 FQNEAQ (reference sequence). CDR3 length: 13 amino acids. DNA of the CDR3: TGTGCCAGCAGCGCAGGCGGGACCGGGGAGCTGTTTTTT. Translating gives CASSAGGTGELFF.

In the case of this clone: The same CDR3 is also encoded by other DNA sequences in this sample. V and J are TRBV30 and TRBJ2-7, with no clear D. The CDR3 contains 11 residues. Germline CDR1 is GTSNPN and CDR2 is SVGIG (reference sequence). Trimming left V 3 bases short and J 6 bases short, with 9 bases between. CDR3 loop: CAWSARREQYF. The CDR3 DNA reads TGTGCCTGGAGCGCCCGTCGCGAGCAGTACTTC.

The J gene is TRBJ2-1, the V gene TRBV28; D is uncertain. Trimming removed 4 bases from V and 9 bases from J, with 16 bases in between. The CDR3 has 14 residues. Germline V gene lookup returns CDR1 MDHEN and CDR2 SYDVKM. CDR3 sequence (DNA): TGTGCCAGCAGTTCGGCAGGCCCATTGGGTGAGCAGTTCTTC. This encodes CASSSAGPLGEQFF. Full variable domain (rest looked up from reference TRBV28 and TRBJ2-1): DVKVTQSSRYLVKRTGEKVFLECVQDMDHENMFWYRQDPGLGLRLIYFSYDVKMKEKGDIPEGYSVSREKKERFSLILESASTNQTSMYLCASSSAGPLGEQFFGPGTRLTVL.

V usage is TRBV9 and J usage is TRBJ2-3; 8 bases agree with TRBD2. The V gene's germline CDR1 is SGDLS and CDR2 YYNGEE. V shed 3 bases and J 4 bases; nucleotides not matched to a gene: 7. The CDR3 has 15 residues. The DNA for the CDR3 is TGTGCCAGCAGCGCAGCGGGAGAACTCGCAGATACGCAGTATTTT. Amino acid sequence: CASSAAGELADTQYF.

The J gene is TRBJ2-1, the V gene TRBV6-6; 12 nucleotides match TRBD2. The germline V gene has CDR1 MNHNY and CDR2 SVGAGI (reference sequence). Losses at the gene ends were 7 bases for V and 2 bases for J; bases not matched to a gene: 3. The CDR3 covers 15 residues. CDR3 in amino acids: CASTRTSGTYNEQFF. DNA of the CDR3: TGTGCCAGCACCCGGACTAGCGGGACCTACAATGAGCAGTTCTTC.

The V call is TRBV15, the J call TRBJ2-5; D not resolved. Looked up from germline, CDR1 is LNHNV and CDR2 is YYDKDF (reference sequence). This CDR3 has 14 amino acids. V dropped 0 bases and J dropped 2 bases, with 7 bases sitting between them. CDR3 in amino acids: CATSRDTFQETQYF. The CDR3 DNA follows: TGTGCCACCAGCAGAGACACTTTTCAAGAGACCCAGTACTTC.

The chain is built from TRBV6-6 and TRBJ1-5, with D possibly being TRBD1 (6 bases). Between the trimmed V and J ends, which lost 6 bases and 1 base, there was a span of 13 bases. CDR3 size: 15 residues. CDR1 and CDR2 from the germline V gene are MNHNY and SVGAGI (reference sequence). Here the CDR3 DNA reads TGTGCCAGCAGGGGGACACGTATAAGCAATCAGCCCCAGCATTTT. Protein: CASRGTRISNQPQHF.

This chain connects TRBV6-4 to TRBJ2-5, with a possible D match to TRBD2 (6 bases). This CDR3 region has 15 residues. Germline-derived CDR1 and CDR2 are MRHNA and SNTAGT. V was trimmed by 5 bases and J by 3 bases, leaving 16 bases between them. CDR3 DNA sequence: TGTGCCAGCAGTCCCCCGGGAGAAAGTGAAGAGACCCAGTACTTC. This gives the protein CASSPPGESEETQYF.

CDR3 residues: CSYCRGTSTDTQYF. In nucleotides, the CDR3 is TGCAGCTATTGTAGGGGGACGAGCACAGATACGCAGTATTTT. This chain joins TRBV29-1 and TRBJ2-3, with D possibly matching TRBD1 (6 bases). The CDR3 contains 14 residues. The V end was cut by 8 bases, the J end by 0 bases, with 15 bases between. CDR1 is SQVTM and CDR2 is ANQGSEA in the germline V gene.

The gene calls are TRBV7-2 and TRBJ1-2; TRBD1 aligns across 8 bases. V shed 0 bases and J 8 bases; nucleotides not matched to a gene: 14. The CDR3 contains 17 residues. CDR1 and CDR2 (germline): SGHTA, FQGNSA. The CDR3 DNA follows: TGTGCCAGCAGCTTAGCAACAGTCAGGGGGCTTTATGAGGGCTACACCTTC. Its translation: CASSLATVRGLYEGYTF.

V gene TRBV28 combines with J gene TRBJ2-2; D tentatively reads TRBD1 or TRBD2 (6 bases each). The germline CDR1 and CDR2 sequences are MDHEN and SYDVKM. V was pared by 5 bases and J by 4 bases, with 17 bases between. This CDR3 is 16 amino acids long. In DNA, the CDR3 is TGTGCCAGCAGTCTCGGGGGTTTAGGGGGCACCGGGGAGCTGTTTTTT. Translation gives CASSLGGLGGTGELFF.

As for this clone: Distinct nucleotide sequences in the sample also encode this CDR3. The V and J genes are TRBV27 and TRBJ2-7; D ambiguous. CDR1 and CDR2 (germline): MNHEY, SMNVEV (reference sequence). V was cut by 4 bases and J by 4 bases, with 5 bases left in between. The CDR3 totals 11 residues. The CDR3 loop is CASSSFYEQYF. The CDR3 nucleotides read TGTGCCAGCAGTTCCTTTTACGAGCAGTACTTC.

This clone was counted a single time. The CDR3 region has the DNA TGTGCCAGTAGTGACCGGGACAGGGGGCTTGGGAACACTGAAGCTTTCTTT. Amino acid sequence: CASSDRDRGLGNTEAFF. V is TRBV19 and J is TRBJ1-1, with 12 bases matching TRBD1. V dropped 5 bases and J dropped 1; count of bases not matched to a gene: 8. This CDR3 has 17 amino acids. Germline loops: CDR1 LNHDA, CDR2 SQIVND (reference sequence).

J is TRBJ2-2 and V is TRBV7-9, with a tentative D call TRBD1 (6 bases). CDR3 size: 15 residues. V lost 6 bases and J lost 5, with 16 bases in between. Germline loops: CDR1 SEHNR, CDR2 FQNEAQ (reference sequence). The CDR3 DNA reads as TGTGCCAGCAGATTACAGCGAAGGGGGACCGGGGAGCTGTTTTTT. This translates into CASRLQRRGTGELFF.

This clone has just one count. The chain combines TRBV27 with TRBJ2-1; D is ambiguous. CDR3 length: 16 amino acids. Between the trimmed V and J ends, which lost 3 bases and 3 bases, there was a span of 15 bases. Looked up from germline, CDR1 is MNHEY and CDR2 is SMNVEV (reference sequence). The CDR3 sequence: CASSLWVGDIYNEQFF. CDR3 nucleotide sequence: TGTGCCAGCAGTTTGTGGGTGGGCGACATCTACAATGAGCAGTTCTTC.

The gene calls are TRBV7-6 and TRBJ2-5; D ambiguous. Trimming shortened V by 5 bases and J by 4 bases, and 14 bases separated the two germline ends. The CDR3 runs 14 residues. Germline assignment: CDR1 SGHVS and CDR2 FNYEAQ. Here the CDR3 DNA reads TGTGCCAGCAGCCGAATGTCCGCGCTAGAGACCCAGTACTTC. This gives the protein CASSRMSALETQYF.

Here the CDR3 DNA reads TGTGCCAGCAGTCCAGACATGAACACTGAAGCTTTCTTT. This gives the protein CASSPDMNTEAFF. The chain is built from TRBV28 and TRBJ1-1, with no clear D. CDR3 length equals 13 residues. Germline lookup yields CDR1 MDHEN and CDR2 SYDVKM. V was clipped by 5 bases and J by 0 bases, with 7 bases between them.

In DNA, the CDR3 is TGCGCCAGCAGCCAAGAGGGTCCAGGACTAGGAAGGGCCTTATACGACAATGAGCAGTTCTTC. Protein: CASSQEGPGLGRALYDNEQFF. The rearrangement joins TRBV4-3 to TRBJ2-1, with 7 positions matching TRBD2. Germline V gene sequence: CDR1 LGHNA, CDR2 YSLEER. The CDR3 runs 21 residues. Trimming removed 0 bases from V and 5 bases from J; junction bases left unmatched: 22.